Presented here are 25 T cell receptor beta chains from one specimen sequenced in a study of blood T cell repertoires in COVID-19. Assay: immunoSEQ multiplex PCR; the TCRdb copy retains only in-frame clones and omits some. This table holds about 40,000 clones, 80% to 90% found once. The sequencing sample was made of peripheral blood. These receptors all come from a woman between 65 and 79 years old with acute or convalescent COVID-19.

This chain links TRBV12-3 or TRBV12-4 with TRBJ2-1, with 8 bases identical to TRBD1. CDR3 size: 13 residues. V lost 6 bases to trimming and J lost 9 bases; unmatched junction nucleotides: 7. CDR3 residues: CASSSTGVGEQFF. The CDR3 DNA follows: TGTGCCAGCAGCTCGACAGGGGTGGGTGAGCAGTTCTTC.

The chain joins TRBV7-8 to TRBJ1-5; the D gene is possibly TRBD1 (5 bases). The V end was cut by 5 bases, the J end by 5 bases, with 10 bases between. Germline lookup yields CDR1 SGHVS and CDR2 FQNEAQ. This CDR3 has 13 residues. The CDR3 spells CASSRDRDQPQHF. The CDR3 DNA reads TGTGCCAGCAGCCGTGACAGAGATCAGCCCCAGCATTTT.

The chain employs TRBV19 and TRBJ2-3, with D tentatively TRBD1 (6 bases). Looked up from germline, CDR1 is LNHDA and CDR2 is SQIVND (reference sequence). The CDR3 runs 14 residues. Trimming stripped 5 bases from V and 1 base from J, with 10 bases between. CDR3 amino acids: CASSSKGGTDTQYF. In DNA form, the CDR3 reads TGTGCCAGTAGTTCTAAGGGGGGCACAGATACGCAGTATTTT.

The chain combines TRBV7-2 with TRBJ1-2, with D perhaps TRBD1 (6 bases). CDR1 SGHTA and CDR2 FQGNSA come from the germline V gene. The CDR3 sequence is 14 residues long. Trimming took off 5 bases at V and 8 bases at J, with 18 bases between the two ends. In DNA, the CDR3 is TGTGCCAGCAGCACAATACAGGGCAATAAGGGCTACACCTTC. Protein product: CASSTIQGNKGYTF.

The chain joins TRBV18 to TRBJ2-3; tentative D call: TRBD1 (6 bases). This CDR3 has 13 amino acids. Germline values: CDR1 KGHSH, CDR2 LQKENI. V lost 2 bases to trimming and J lost 4 bases, with 7 bases between them. CDR3 in amino acids: CASSPGGPDTQYF. CDR3 nucleotide sequence: TGTGCCAGCTCACCAGGGGGCCCAGATACGCAGTATTTT.

The rearrangement uses TRBV7-3 and TRBJ2-3; maybe TRBD2 (7 bases). CDR1 and CDR2 (germline): SGHTA, FQGTGA. The CDR3 runs to 16 residues. V lost 4 bases to trimming and J lost 5 bases, with 19 bases between them. CDR3 bases: TGTGCCAGCAGCTCGGGAGTGGCGGGGGCAATAGATACGCAGTATTTT. Amino acid sequence: CASSSGVAGAIDTQYF.

In its sample, this clone was seen once. The chain recombines TRBV7-2 with TRBJ2-2; D is perhaps TRBD1 (5 bases). V was pared by 3 bases and J by 2 bases, with 10 bases between. The CDR3 contains 15 residues. Germline V lookup: CDR1 SGHTA, CDR2 FQGNSA. In DNA form, the CDR3 reads TGTGCCAGCAGCTTCATGGGGCTTAACACCGGGGAGCTGTTTTTT. Its protein product is CASSFMGLNTGELFF. Full variable domain (rest looked up from reference TRBV7-2 and TRBJ2-2): GAGVSQSPSNKVTEKGKDVELRCDPISGHTALYWYRQSLGQGLEFLIYFQGNSAPDKSGLPSDRFSAERTGGSVSTLTIQRTQQEDSAVYLCASSFMGLNTGELFFGEGSRLTVL.

The chain couples TRBV11-3 to TRBJ1-2; D possibly corresponds to TRBD1 (5 bases). The CDR3 covers 16 residues. Germline assignment: CDR1 SGHNT and CDR2 YENEEA. V was cut by 0 bases and J by 1 base, with 12 bases left in between. CDR3 region: CASSLEGRGGNYGYTF. As DNA, the CDR3 is TGTGCCAGCAGCTTAGAAGGGAGGGGCGGTAACTATGGCTACACCTTC. Drawing the rest from reference TRBV11-3 and TRBJ1-2, the complete variable domain is EAGVVQSPRYKIIEKKQPVAFWCNPISGHNTLYWYLQNLGQGPELLIRYENEEAVDDSQLPKDRFSAERLKGVDSTLKIQPAELGDSAVYLCASSLEGRGGNYGYTFGSGTRLTVV.

The chain is built from TRBV11-3 and TRBJ2-1, with D maybe TRBD1 (6 bases). V was pared by 1 base and J by 8 bases, with 15 bases between. The CDR3 is 15 amino acids. CDR1 is SGHNT, CDR2 YENEEA, per germline. The CDR3 nucleotides are TGTGCCAGCAGCTTAGGTCAGGGGTCTGGGGATGAGCAGTTCTTC. Translating it yields CASSLGQGSGDEQFF.

The V call is TRBV4-2, the J call TRBJ1-2; TRBD1 matches 9 bases. CDR1 and CDR2 from the germline V gene are LGHNA and YNFKEQ. After removal of 4 bases from V and 2 bases from J, the junction contained 5 bases not matched to a gene. CDR3 length: 15 residues. The chain's CDR3 is CASSLTGGANYGYTF. CDR3 nucleotides: TGTGCCAGCAGCCTTACAGGGGGCGCAAACTATGGCTACACCTTC.

The genes are TRBV5-1 and TRBJ1-1, with D perhaps matching TRBD1 (5 bases). The CDR3 length is 14 residues. Trimming removed 5 bases at V and 1 base at J, with 12 bases between. CDR1 is SGHRS, CDR2 YFSETQ, per germline. The CDR3 is CASSWQQANTEAFF. As DNA, the CDR3 is TGCGCCAGCAGTTGGCAACAGGCGAACACTGAAGCTTTCTTT.

In this sample, this clone turned up a few times. J is TRBJ1-2 and V is TRBV27; D is ambiguous. The germline V and J ends were trimmed by 7 bases and 0 bases, with 12 bases remaining between them. Germline V gene lookup returns CDR1 MNHEY and CDR2 SMNVEV (reference sequence). There are 14 residues in the CDR3. CDR3 in amino acids: CASTSLTANYGYTF. CDR3 bases: TGTGCCAGCACCTCCCTCACAGCTAACTATGGCTACACCTTC.

The rearrangement uses TRBV6-5 and TRBJ2-7; 8 nucleotides match TRBD2. The trim removed 6 bases at V and 2 bases at J, leaving 9 bases unmatched. The CDR3 loop spans 15 amino acids. Germline values: CDR1 MNHEY, CDR2 SVGAGI. For the CDR3, the DNA is TGTGCCAGCAGCCGGGGGGGGAAGACAGCCTACGAGCAGTACGTC. The encoded protein is CASSRGGKTAYEQYV.

This clone was observed once. This chain connects TRBV6-5 to TRBJ1-4; maybe TRBD1 (5 bases). Germline assignment: CDR1 MNHEY and CDR2 SVGAGI. Trimming left V 5 bases short and J 2 bases short, with 9 bases between. There are 14 residues in the CDR3. The CDR3 sequence is CASSTGGTNEKLFF. CDR3 in DNA: TGTGCCAGCAGTACGGGGGGGACTAATGAAAAACTGTTTTTT.

The CDR3 sequence: CAISRGLAGDYNEQFF. Written as DNA, the CDR3 is TGTGCCATCAGCCGTGGGTTAGCGGGGGACTACAATGAGCAGTTCTTC. The V gene is TRBV10-3, the J gene TRBJ2-1; 9 bases are shared with TRBD2. The CDR3 length is 16 residues. From germline, CDR1 is ENHRY and CDR2 SYGVKD. V was pared by 6 bases and J by 3 bases, with 9 bases of the junction left unmatched.

The V call is TRBV12-5, the J call TRBJ1-5; 7 bases are shared with TRBD1. J lost 2 bases, V lost 3 bases, and 1 base had no gene match. The CDR3 sequence is 14 residues long. Looked up from germline, CDR1 is LGHNT and CDR2 is FRNRAP. The CDR3 spells CASGFGQGNQPQHF. The CDR3, as DNA: TGTGCTAGTGGTTTCGGACAGGGCAATCAGCCCCAGCATTTT. Filled out from reference TRBV12-5 and TRBJ1-5, the complete variable domain reads DARVTQTPRHKVTEMGQEVTMRCQPILGHNTVFWYRQTMMQGLELLAYFRNRAPLDDSGMPKDRFSAEMPDATLATLKIQPSEPRDSAVYFCASGFGQGNQPQHFGDGTRLSIL.

V gene TRBV7-2 combines with J gene TRBJ2-1; TRBD2 aligns across 8 bases. With V trimmed by 2 bases and J by 2 bases, 2 bases remained unmatched. Germline V gene lookup returns CDR1 SGHTA and CDR2 FQGNSA. CDR3 length: 15 residues. The CDR3 here is CASSLIAGPYNEQFF. In DNA form, the CDR3 reads TGTGCCAGCAGCTTAATAGCGGGACCCTACAATGAGCAGTTCTTC. The complete variable domain, with remaining parts taken from reference TRBV7-2 and TRBJ2-1, reads GAGVSQSPSNKVTEKGKDVELRCDPISGHTALYWYRQSLGQGLEFLIYFQGNSAPDKSGLPSDRFSAERTGGSVSTLTIQRTQQEDSAVYLCASSLIAGPYNEQFFGPGTRLTVL.

This rearrangement joins TRBV2 to TRBJ1-1, with D possibly matching TRBD1 (5 bases). Germline V gene sequence: CDR1 SNHLY, CDR2 FYNNEI. The CDR3 contains 14 residues. V dropped 7 bases and J dropped 0 bases, with 12 bases sitting between them. CDR3: CASNVRQMNTEAFF. DNA of the CDR3: TGTGCCAGCAATGTGAGACAGATGAACACTGAAGCTTTCTTT.

V usage is TRBV29-1 and J usage is TRBJ2-3, with 9 bases lining up with TRBD2. The CDR3 has 15 amino acids. The ends lost 2 bases at V and 4 bases at J; junction bases unmatched: 7. CDR1 is SQVTM and CDR2 is ANQGSEA in the germline V gene. As DNA, the CDR3 is TGCAGCGTTGAAAGACTAGCGGAGCGGGCAGATACGCAGTATTTT. Protein product: CSVERLAERADTQYF.

J is TRBJ1-6 and V is TRBV21-1; TRBD1, the table's D call, was not compared with the DNA. TRBV21-1 is a listed pseudogene. The CDR3 has 10 amino acids. The CDR3 bases are TGTGCCCCCAGGGCCACACCCCTCCACTTT. Amino acid sequence: CAPRATPLHF.

The rearrangement uses TRBV14 and TRBJ2-2, with D possibly TRBD2 on 5 matching bases. This CDR3 is built from 13 residues. V lost 5 bases to trimming and J lost 4 bases, with 8 bases between them. Looked up from germline, CDR1 is SGHDN and CDR2 is FVKESK. The DNA for the CDR3 is TGTGCCAGCAGCTCGAGGGTCACCGGGGAGCTGTTTTTT. Amino acid sequence: CASSSRVTGELFF.

The rearrangement links TRBV30 to TRBJ2-7; D might be TRBD1 (6 bases). V lost 3 bases and J 0 bases, leaving 9 bases between the germline ends. The CDR3 covers 13 residues. Germline V gene data show CDR1 as GTSNPN and CDR2 as SVGIG (reference sequence). The CDR3 loop is CAWSRGVSYEQYV. Written as DNA, the CDR3 is TGTGCCTGGAGCAGGGGAGTCTCCTACGAGCAGTACGTC.

The V gene is TRBV3-1 (or the pseudogene TRBV3-2), the J gene TRBJ1-6; D perhaps matches TRBD1 (5 bases). Germline V gives CDR1 LGHDT, CDR2 YNNKEL (reference sequence). The length of the CDR3 is 16 residues. The V gene lost 0 bases and the J gene lost 4 bases, with 10 bases spanning the gap. The CDR3 spells CASSQDGHLYNSPLHF. In DNA, the CDR3 is TGTGCCAGCAGCCAAGACGGACACTTATATAATTCACCCCTCCACTTT.

The chain has TRBV6-5 and TRBJ1-5, with D unresolved. Germline V gives CDR1 MNHEY, CDR2 SVGAGI. The CDR3 consists of 13 residues. V lost 0 bases and J lost 15, with 15 bases in between. The DNA for the CDR3 is TGTGCCAGCAGTTACTCGAGAGGAGATCCCTTGCATTTT. This translates into CASSYSRGDPLHF.

The chain employs TRBV27 and TRBJ1-6; 10 bases are shared with TRBD1. After removal of 4 bases from V and 10 bases from J, the junction contained 4 bases not matched to a gene. This CDR3 region has 14 residues. Germline loops: CDR1 MNHEY, CDR2 SMNVEV (reference sequence). Written as DNA, the CDR3 is TGTGCCAGCAGTTCGGGACAGGGGAAGTCACCCCTCCACTTT. Its protein is CASSSGQGKSPLHF.